A selection of T cell receptor beta chains follows, all from one sample in a study of beta chain features in type 1 diabetes. Produced via immunoSEQ multiplex PCR; TCRdb's table is partial and in-frame only. The table shows about 330,000 clones, with roughly 11% occurring only once. Sequencing used naive CD4+ T cells from blood. The receptors derive from a woman in her 30s in good health. Each CDR3 is given with its conserved first and last residue. D genes are given only for firm matches. Clone size is shown for a subset of rows, as once, few, many or a class of expanded clone.

>few|TRBV19|.|TRBJ2-1|14
CAAGEEGLYNEQFF
TGTGCAGCCGGGGAGGAGGGACTGTACAATGAGCAGTTCTTC
>.|TRBV28|TRBD1|TRBJ2-6|21
CASSFYITGTGGIAGANVLTF
TGTGCCAGCAGTTTTTACATTACCGGGACAGGGGGAATTGCTGGGGCCAACGTCCTGACTTTC
>few|TRBV18|TRBD2|TRBJ2-7|16
CASSASSGSSSREQYF
TGTGCCAGCTCAGCTTCTAGCGGGAGCTCGTCACGGGAGCAGTACTTC
>few|TRBV7-3|.|TRBJ2-7|15
CASSLRGGLSYEQYF
TGTGCCAGCAGCTTAAGGGGCGGTCTCTCCTACGAGCAGTACTTC
>.|TRBV5-1|.|TRBJ2-2|12
CANWSSTGSCFF
.
>.|TRBV5-6|.|TRBJ2-1|14
CASSPDRFYNEQFF
TGTGCCAGCAGCCCCGACAGGTTTTACAATGAGCAGTTCTTC
>.|TRBV27|TRBD2|TRBJ2-5|16
CASSLLPRTSSETQYF
TGTGCCAGCAGTCTCCTTCCCAGGACTAGCTCAGAGACCCAGTACTTC
>.|TRBV14|TRBD1|TRBJ2-7|16
CASSPPGTGRPYEQYF
TGTGCCAGCAGCCCCCCCGGGACAGGGAGGCCCTACGAGCAGTACTTC
>few|TRBV18|TRBD1|TRBJ2-1|15
CASSPPGQVNNEQFF
TGTGCCAGCTCACCACCGGGACAGGTGAACAATGAGCAGTTCTTC
>.|TRBV6-5|TRBD1|TRBJ2-3|14
CASSHDRVPDTQYF
TGTGCCAGCAGCCACGACAGGGTTCCAGATACGCAGTATTTT
>few|TRBV29-1|TRBD2|TRBJ2-7|15
CSVAGTSGKTYEQYF
TGCAGCGTTGCCGGGACTAGCGGTAAGACCTACGAGCAGTACTTC
>few|TRBV29-1|.|TRBJ1-1|14
CSQSLTGFNTEAFF
TGCAGCCAGTCCCTTACAGGCTTCAACACTGAAGCTTTCTTT
>.|TRBV7-6|.|TRBJ2-7|11
CASSATREQYF
TGTGCCAGCAGCGCGACTAGGGAGCAGTACTTC
>.|TRBV5-4|.|TRBJ2-1|12
CASSSQGNEQFF
TGTGCCAGCAGCTCACAGGGCAATGAGCAGTTCTTC
>.|TRBV7-3|TRBD2|TRBJ2-1|15
CASSPEPGGYNEQFF
TGTGCCAGCAGCCCAGAGCCGGGAGGATACAATGAGCAGTTCTTC
>.|TRBV5-4|TRBD1|TRBJ1-1|17
CASSLPWTGPKNTEAFF
TGTGCCAGCAGCTTACCTTGGACAGGGCCGAAAAACACTGAAGCTTTCTTT
>.|TRBV29-1|.|TRBJ2-5|12
CSVAPPEETQYF
TGCAGCGTTGCGCCACCGGAAGAGACCCAGTACTTC
>.|TRBV7-9|.|TRBJ2-3|11
CASTGGDTQYF
TGTGCCAGCACCGGAGGGGATACGCAGTATTTT
>.|TRBV7-8|TRBD1|TRBJ1-1|16
CASSLARQGWATEAFF
TGTGCCAGCAGCTTAGCCCGACAGGGGTGGGCCACTGAAGCTTTCTTT
>.|TRBV5-1|.|TRBJ2-5|12
CASSLDLETQYF
TGCGCCAGCAGCTTGGATCTGGAGACCCAGTACTTC
>few|TRBV7-3|TRBD2|TRBJ2-3|15
CASSLMGLDTDTQYF
TGTGCCAGCAGCTTAATGGGACTAGACACAGATACGCAGTATTTT
>few|TRBV5-1|TRBD2|TRBJ2-1|18
CASSSGLAGGRSYNEQFF
TGCGCCAGCAGCTCTGGACTAGCGGGAGGACGCTCCTACAATGAGCAGTTCTTC
>few|TRBV7-2|TRBD1|TRBJ2-7|15
CASSPRAGDSHEQYF
TGTGCCAGCAGCCCGCGTGCCGGGGACAGCCACGAGCAGTACTTC
>once|TRBV19|.|TRBJ1-5|16
CASSIRAQGGNQPQHF
TGTGCCAGTAGTATTAGGGCACAGGGAGGGAATCAGCCCCAGCATTTT
>.|TRBV5-1|.|TRBJ2-1|15
CASSLVAGSYNEQFF
TGCGCCAGCAGCTTGGTCGCGGGGAGCTACAATGAGCAGTTCTTC
>.|TRBV6-6|.|TRBJ1-5|13
CASRLQGNQPQHF
TGTGCCAGCAGATTACAGGGAAATCAGCCCCAGCATTTT
>few|TRBV6-5|TRBD2|TRBJ2-7|14
CASALTSGKYEQYF
TGTGCCAGTGCCTTGACTAGCGGGAAGTACGAGCAGTACTTC
>.|TRBV29-1|.|TRBJ2-2|14
CSVPPGLQTGELFF
TGCAGCGTTCCCCCGGGACTGCAAACCGGGGAGCTGTTTTTT
>.|TRBV18|TRBD2|TRBJ2-7|16
CASSPPQAGRSYEQYF
TGTGCCAGCTCACCACCGCAAGCGGGGAGGTCCTACGAGCAGTACTTC
>.|TRBV11-2|TRBD2|TRBJ2-7|15
CASRKTSGRGYEQYF
TGTGCCAGCAGGAAGACTAGCGGGAGGGGTTACGAGCAGTACTTC
>few|TRBV6-6|TRBD2|TRBJ2-1|16
CASSTHSGITDNEQFF
TGTGCCAGCAGCACTCATAGCGGGATAACGGACAATGAGCAGTTCTTC
>few|TRBV15|.|TRBJ2-6|13
CAARGSGANVLTF
TGTGCCGCTAGGGGATCTGGGGCCAACGTCCTGACTTTC
>.|TRBV2|TRBD1|TRBJ2-2|14
CASSERQGFGELFF
TGTGCCAGCAGTGAAAGACAGGGGTTCGGGGAGCTGTTTTTT
>.|TRBV18|TRBD2|TRBJ2-7|14
CASSPRLADYEQYF
TGTGCCAGCTCACCACGGCTAGCGGACTACGAGCAGTACTTC
>.|TRBV7-2|.|TRBJ2-5|14
CASSLNQGWETQYF
TGTGCCAGCAGCTTGAATCAGGGGTGGGAGACCCAGTACTTC
>.|TRBV25-1|.|TRBJ2-7|14
CASSGGLLTYEQYF
TGTGCCAGCAGTGGCGGCCTTTTAACCTACGAGCAGTACTTC
>few|TRBV15|.|TRBJ1-1|14
CATSRDQGSTEAFF
TGTGCCACCAGCAGAGATCAGGGTTCCACTGAAGCTTTCTTT
>few|TRBV2|TRBD2|TRBJ2-1|16
CASSGAPGTSGLEQFF
TGTGCCAGCAGTGGTGCCCCAGGGACTAGTGGTCTTGAGCAGTTCTTC
>many|TRBV5-1|TRBD2|TRBJ2-4|16
CASSSWTSGAENIQYF
TGCGCCAGCAGCTCATGGACTAGCGGGGCTGAAAACATTCAGTACTTC
>.|TRBV30|.|TRBJ2-1|14
CAWSVGQSYNEQFF
TGTGCCTGGAGTGTTGGACAGAGCTACAATGAGCAGTTCTTC
>few|TRBV7-9|TRBD1|TRBJ1-4|16
CASSLSGQGRYGKLFF
TGTGCCAGCAGCTTATCGGGACAGGGAAGATACGGAAAACTGTTTTTT
>few|TRBV29-1|TRBD1|TRBJ1-2|13
CSVKRTGVYGYTF
TGCAGCGTAAAGAGGACAGGGGTCTATGGCTACACCTTC
>.|TRBV29-1|TRBD1|TRBJ2-7|13
CSVGQSHSYEQYF
TGCAGCGTGGGACAGTCTCACTCCTACGAGCAGTACTTC
>few|TRBV7-2|.|TRBJ2-3|14
CASSWKSAADTQYF
TGTGCCAGCAGCTGGAAGAGCGCGGCAGATACGCAGTATTTT
>.|TRBV18|TRBD1|TRBJ1-5|14
CASSPGTVGQPQHF
TGTGCCAGCTCACCTGGGACAGTTGGCCAGCCCCAGCATTTT
>.|TRBV5-4|.|TRBJ1-3|15
CASSLAGGSGNTIYF
TGTGCCAGCAGCTTGGCCGGGGGCTCTGGAAACACCATATATTTT
>.|TRBV9|.|TRBJ2-1|14
CASSVALADNEQFF
TGTGCCAGCAGCGTAGCTCTAGCCGACAATGAGCAGTTCTTC
>few|TRBV6-5|TRBD1|TRBJ2-1|15
CASRLDRGQYNEQFF
TGTGCCAGCAGGCTTGACAGGGGGCAATACAATGAGCAGTTCTTC
>.|TRBV4-3|.|TRBJ2-2|16
CASSQRQDADTGELFF
TGCGCCAGCAGCCAGCGACAGGACGCGGACACCGGGGAGCTGTTTTTT
>few|TRBV6-5|TRBD2|TRBJ2-7|14
CASSYSARREEQYF
TGTGCCAGCAGTTACTCGGCCCGGCGGGAGGAGCAGTACTTC
>few|TRBV5-5|.|TRBJ2-6|16
CASSLVMSSGANVLTF
TGTGCCAGCAGCTTGGTCATGTCCTCTGGGGCCAACGTCCTGACTTTC
>.|TRBV5-6|.|TRBJ2-5|14
CASSLTGNQETQYF
TGTGCCAGCAGCTTGACAGGGAACCAAGAGACCCAGTACTTC
>few|TRBV4-2|TRBD2|TRBJ2-1|15
CASSQVRDYDNEQFF
TGTGCCAGCAGCCAAGTCCGGGACTACGACAATGAGCAGTTCTTC
>few|TRBV18|.|TRBJ2-3|13
CASSLSSTDTQYF
TGTGCCAGCTCCCTCAGTTCAACAGATACGCAGTATTTT
>few|TRBV29-1|.|TRBJ2-5|10
CSVGQGAQYF
TGCAGCGTAGGTCAAGGGGCCCAGTACTTC
>.|TRBV4-2|.|TRBJ2-3|15
CASSQETKSTDTQYF
TGTGCCAGCAGCCAAGAGACTAAGAGCACAGATACGCAGTATTTT
>.|TRBV5-5|.|TRBJ2-7|13
CASSLVGTYEQYF
TGTGCCAGCAGCTTGGTCGGGACCTACGAGCAGTACTTC
>few|TRBV7-2|.|TRBJ2-1|13
CASSFRVPNEQFF
TGTGCCAGCAGTTTCCGAGTTCCAAATGAGCAGTTCTTC
>.|TRBV7-2|TRBD1|TRBJ1-2|15
CASSYPGQGNYGYTF
TGTGCCAGCAGCTACCCCGGACAGGGAAACTATGGCTACACCTTC